The TCR beta chain described here comes from a study of T-cell memory formation after mild COVID-19. Study summary: In these data, TCR clusters were largely donor specific. Study-level points and caveats: The second-wave clones peaking on day 37 were not confirmed as SARS-CoV-2-specific. Among CD4+ contracting clones, most were CM and EM, and CD8+ ones EMRA. The study found balanced CD4/CD8 in clones contracting day 15 to 85 and a CD4+ lean in later expanders.

A single record per CDR3 protein comes from TCRdb applying MiXCR to the 5' RACE reads. Of tens of thousands of distinct CDR3 sequences listed, under 7.5% were seen once; the top ten hold less than 1.5%. This CDR3 region has 16 residues. Germline CDR1 and CDR2: MNHEY and SMNVEV (reference sequence). The V end lost 5 bases, the J end lost 4 bases, and 20 bases lay between the germline ends. This clonotype was counted only a few times. Antigen specificity is unknown. The TCR sequence derives from a man between 18 and 29 years old who had mild COVID-19 (a few samples of this study predate the infection). Cell type and time point are not known. The sample comprised PBMCs or a T cell subset sorted from them (not recorded which). The genes are TRBV27 and TRBJ2-5; D unclear. CDR3 nucleotide sequence: TGTGCCAGCAGTCCGATCACTTTCTCGTTGAGAGAGACCCAGTACTTC. This codes for CASSPITFSLRETQYF.